This T cell receptor (beta chain) emerged from a study of blood T cell repertoires in COVID-19. All enrollees were about 18 to 100 years old and from fewer than 30 US areas. Which cohort a participant joined came from the clinical history participants gave. The ends were cut back, 0 bases at V and 0 bases at J, with 29 bases in the middle. The CDR3 extends over 22 amino acids. In germline, CDR1 is LGHDT, CDR2 YNNKEL (reference sequence). Measured with immunoSEQ multiplex PCR; TCRdb has only the in-frame clones, and not every one. The sample shows 300,000 to 350,000 clones, just over 85% of them seen only once.

V usage is TRBV3-1 (or the pseudogene TRBV3-2) and J usage is TRBJ1-2; no clear D. Sequenced input: PBMCs or T cells enriched from blood (not recorded which). This clonotype was sampled from a woman aged 40 to 55 with acute COVID-19. CDR3 residues: CASSQDKIGPAGPGGPNYGYTF. CDR3 in DNA: TGTGCCAGCAGCCAAGATAAGATTGGCCCGGCAGGCCCGGGAGGTCCTAACTATGGCTACACCTTC.